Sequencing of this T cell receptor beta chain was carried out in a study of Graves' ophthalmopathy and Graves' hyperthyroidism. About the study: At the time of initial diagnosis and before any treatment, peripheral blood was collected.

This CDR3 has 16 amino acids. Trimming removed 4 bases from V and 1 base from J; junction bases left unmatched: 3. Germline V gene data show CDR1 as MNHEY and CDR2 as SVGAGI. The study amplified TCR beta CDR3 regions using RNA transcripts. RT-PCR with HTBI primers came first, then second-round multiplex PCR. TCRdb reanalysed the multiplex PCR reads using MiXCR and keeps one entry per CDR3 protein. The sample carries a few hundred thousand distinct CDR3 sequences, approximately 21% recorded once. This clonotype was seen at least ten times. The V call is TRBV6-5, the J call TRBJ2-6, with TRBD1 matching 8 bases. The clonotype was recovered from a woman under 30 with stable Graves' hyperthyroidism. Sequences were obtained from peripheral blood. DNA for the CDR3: TGTGCCAGCAGTTCCACAGGGGGGTCTGGGGCCAACGTCCTGACTTTC. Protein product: CASSSTGGSGANVLTF.